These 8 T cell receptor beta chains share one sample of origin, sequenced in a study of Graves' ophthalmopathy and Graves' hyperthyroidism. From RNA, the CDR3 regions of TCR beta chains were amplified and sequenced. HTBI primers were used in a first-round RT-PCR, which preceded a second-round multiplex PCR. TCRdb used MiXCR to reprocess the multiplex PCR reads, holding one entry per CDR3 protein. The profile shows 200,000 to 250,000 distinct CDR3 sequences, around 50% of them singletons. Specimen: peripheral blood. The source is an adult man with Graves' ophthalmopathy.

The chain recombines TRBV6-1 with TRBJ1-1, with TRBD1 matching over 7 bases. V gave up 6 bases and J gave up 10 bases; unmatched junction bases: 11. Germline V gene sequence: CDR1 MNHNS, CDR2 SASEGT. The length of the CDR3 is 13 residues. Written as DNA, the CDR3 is TGTGCCAGCAGCGCGGGACAGCGTAATGGAGCTTTCTTT. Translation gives CASSAGQRNGAFF.

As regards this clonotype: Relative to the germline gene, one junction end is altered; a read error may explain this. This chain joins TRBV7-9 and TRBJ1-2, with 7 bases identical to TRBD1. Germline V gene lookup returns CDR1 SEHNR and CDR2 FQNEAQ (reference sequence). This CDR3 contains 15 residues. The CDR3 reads CASSPQAGQSYGYIF. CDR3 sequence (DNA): TGTGCCAGCAGCCCTCAGGCGGGACAGAGTTATGGCTACATCTTC. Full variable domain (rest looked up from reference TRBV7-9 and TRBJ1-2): DTGVSQNPRHKITKRGQNVTFRCDPISEHNRLYWYRQTLGQGPEFLTYFQNEAQLEKSRLLSDRFSAERPKGSFSTLEIQRTEQGDSAMYLCASSPQAGQSYGYIFGSGTRLTVV.

The CDR3: CSAETAGTYGYTF. In DNA form, the CDR3 reads TGCAGTGCTGAGACAGCTGGAACCTATGGCTACACCTTC. The chain joins TRBV20-1 to TRBJ1-2; tentatively, D is TRBD1 (5 bases). CDR3 length: 13 amino acids. Germline V CDR1 and CDR2: DFQATT, SNEGSKA (reference sequence). V gave up 5 bases and J gave up 4 bases, with 14 bases separating them.

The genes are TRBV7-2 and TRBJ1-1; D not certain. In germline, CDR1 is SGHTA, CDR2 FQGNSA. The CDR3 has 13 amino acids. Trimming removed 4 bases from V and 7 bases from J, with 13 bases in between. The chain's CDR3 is CASSSRVTDEAFF. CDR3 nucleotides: TGTGCCAGCAGCTCTCGGGTCACCGATGAAGCTTTCTTT.

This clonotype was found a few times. The DNA of the CDR3 is TGTGCCAGCAGTTACGGGGGGTTGTACGAGCAGTACTTC. Its protein product is CASSYGGLYEQYF. This chain connects TRBV6-5 to TRBJ2-7; possible D gene TRBD2, 6 bases. This CDR3 is 13 amino acids long. Germline V lookup: CDR1 MNHEY, CDR2 SVGAGI. The ends were cut back, 2 bases at V and 4 bases at J, with 9 bases in the middle.

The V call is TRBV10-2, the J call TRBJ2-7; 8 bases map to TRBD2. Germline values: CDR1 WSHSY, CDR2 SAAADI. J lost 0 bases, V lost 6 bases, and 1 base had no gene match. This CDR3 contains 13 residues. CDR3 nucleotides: TGCGCCAGCAGACTAGCGGTCTCCTACGAGCAGTACTTC. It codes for CASRLAVSYEQYF.

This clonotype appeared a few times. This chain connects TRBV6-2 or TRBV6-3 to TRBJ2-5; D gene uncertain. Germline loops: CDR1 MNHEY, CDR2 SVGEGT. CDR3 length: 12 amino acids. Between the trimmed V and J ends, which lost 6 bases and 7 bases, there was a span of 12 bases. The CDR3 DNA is TGTGCCAGCAGCCTCGATTTTGGGACCCAGTACTTC. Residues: CASSLDFGTQYF.

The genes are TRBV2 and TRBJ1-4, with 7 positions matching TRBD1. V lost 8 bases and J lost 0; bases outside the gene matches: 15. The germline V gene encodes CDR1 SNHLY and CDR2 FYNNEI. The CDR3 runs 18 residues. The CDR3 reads CASRPGQRTIATNEKLFF. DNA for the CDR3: TGTGCCAGCCGGCCGGGACAGCGAACCATTGCAACTAATGAAAAACTGTTTTTT.